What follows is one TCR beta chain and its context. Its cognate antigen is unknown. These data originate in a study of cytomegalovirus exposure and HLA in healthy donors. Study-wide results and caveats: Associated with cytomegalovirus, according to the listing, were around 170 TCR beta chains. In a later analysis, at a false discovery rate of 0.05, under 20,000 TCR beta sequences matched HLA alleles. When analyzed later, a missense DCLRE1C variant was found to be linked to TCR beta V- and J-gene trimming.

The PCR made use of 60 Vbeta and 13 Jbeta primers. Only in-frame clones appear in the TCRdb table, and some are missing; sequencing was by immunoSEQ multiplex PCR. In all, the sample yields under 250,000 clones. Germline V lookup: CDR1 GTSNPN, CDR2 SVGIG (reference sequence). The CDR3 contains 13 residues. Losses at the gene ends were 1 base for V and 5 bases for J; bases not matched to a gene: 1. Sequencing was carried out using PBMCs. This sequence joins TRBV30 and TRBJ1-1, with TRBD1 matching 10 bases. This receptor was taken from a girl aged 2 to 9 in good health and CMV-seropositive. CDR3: CAWSGDRGTEAFF. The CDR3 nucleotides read TGTGCCTGGAGTGGGGACAGGGGAACTGAAGCTTTCTTT.